A single sample gave rise to the 9 T cell receptor beta chains below, sequenced in a study of metastatic and nonmetastatic thyroid tumors. With MiXCR, TCRdb reprocessed the PCR reads. The profile shows more than 85,000 clones, around 9.1% of them singletons. Ahead of thyroid surgery, no patient had received treatment of any kind. Sequences were obtained from blood. These receptors were collected from a female donor with papillary thyroid cancer or a benign thyroid nodule (not recorded which). Some clones in this sample may be carry-over from other donors' samples.

This clone appeared many times. The chain carries TRBV20-1 and TRBJ2-7; D remains ambiguous. Germline loops: CDR1 DFQATT, CDR2 SNEGSKA (reference sequence). Trimming shortened V by 6 bases and J by 5 bases, and 20 bases separated the two germline ends. This CDR3 has 14 amino acids. CDR3 DNA: TGCAGTGCAAAACCATCCGTCCTGTTTCACGAGCAGTACTTC. Encoded protein: CSAKPSVLFHEQYF.

The sample holds a few counts of this clone. A much larger clone lies a single base off, so this may be a read error. This chain joins TRBV10-3 and TRBJ2-7; 7 positions match TRBD2. V dropped 10 bases and J dropped 6; count of bases not matched to a gene: 12. The germline V gene has CDR1 ENHRY and CDR2 SYGVKD. The CDR3 is 13 amino acids. CDR3 bases: TGTGCCAAGACCGTGGGGGGGGACCTCGAGCAGTACTTC. It codes for CAKTVGGDLEQYF.

This chain joins TRBV5-1 and TRBJ2-3; D may correspond to TRBD1 or TRBD2 (6 bases each). This CDR3 has 17 residues. Germline CDR1 reads SGHRS; CDR2 reads YFSETQ. V was clipped by 4 bases and J by 0 bases, with 18 bases between them. The CDR3 nucleotides are TGCGCCAGCAGCCTCCCAACGAGGGGGACTAGCACAGATACGCAGTATTTT. This sequence encodes CASSLPTRGTSTDTQYF. Using reference TRBV5-1 and TRBJ2-3 for the parts outside the CDR3, the full variable domain is KAGVTQTPRYLIKTRGQQVTLSCSPISGHRSVSWYQQTPGQGLQFLFEYFSETQRNKGNFPGRFSGRQFSNSRSEMNVSTLELGDSALYLCASSLPTRGTSTDTQYFGPGTRLTVL.

This clone has at least ten counts. The same CDR3 can be traced to other DNA sequences in this sample. The J gene is TRBJ1-2, the V gene TRBV18; the D gene is possibly TRBD1 (6 bases). There are 19 residues in the CDR3. With 5 bases removed from V and 0 bases from J, the gap between germline ends came to 25 bases. Germline-derived CDR1 and CDR2 are KGHSH and LQKENI. The DNA of the CDR3 is TGTGCCAGCTCAACAAAAAAACAGGGACTTAGTCTTGCTAACTATGGCTACACCTTC. Translating it yields CASSTKKQGLSLANYGYTF.

This clone came up many times. The chain uses TRBV2 and TRBJ1-1; weak D call: TRBD1 (6 bases). CDR1 is SNHLY, CDR2 FYNNEI, per germline. The germline V and J ends were trimmed by 5 bases and 4 bases, with 14 bases remaining between them. The length of the CDR3 is 14 residues. CDR3 in amino acids: CASSLTGTGTEAFF. The CDR3 DNA reads as TGTGCCAGCAGTCTCACAGGGACTGGCACTGAAGCTTTCTTT.

In this sample, this clone turned up many times. V gene TRBV2 combines with J gene TRBJ2-5; 12 bases are a match to TRBD1. CDR1 SNHLY and CDR2 FYNNEI come from the germline V gene. The CDR3 has 14 amino acids. V was clipped by 4 bases and J by 6 bases; unmatched bases: 3. In DNA form, the CDR3 reads TGTGCCAGCAGTGGGGACAGGGGGCAAAAGACCCAGTACTTC. Its translation is CASSGDRGQKTQYF. Supplemented by reference TRBV2 and TRBJ2-5, the full variable domain reads EPEVTQTPSHQVTQMGQEVILRCVPISNHLYFYWYRQILGQKVEFLVSFYNNEISEKSEIFDDQFSVERPDGSNFTLKIRSTKLEDSAMYFCASSGDRGQKTQYFGPGTRLLVL.

This clone was counted only a few times. Additional DNA sequences in this sample encode the identical CDR3. The chain carries TRBV2 and TRBJ2-4; D is unclear. This CDR3 contains 15 residues. Trimming removed 3 bases at V and 4 bases at J, with 13 bases between. Germline V CDR1 and CDR2: SNHLY, FYNNEI. The CDR3 protein is CASSDGKWIKNIQYF. The CDR3 nucleotides read TGTGCCAGCAGTGATGGGAAATGGATAAAAAACATTCAGTACTTC.

V and J are TRBV5-4 and TRBJ2-7, with unresolved D. Germline CDR1 is SGHNT and CDR2 is YYREEE (reference sequence). V was clipped by 0 bases and J by 0 bases, with 10 bases between them. The CDR3 contains 15 residues. Here the CDR3 DNA reads TGTGCCAGCAGCTTGGGGCGGACGAGCTCCTACGAGCAGTACTTC. Its translation is CASSLGRTSSYEQYF.

This clone was recorded a few times. The same CDR3 is also encoded by other DNA sequences in this sample. The chain carries TRBV6-1 and TRBJ2-5, with TRBD2 matching over 9 bases. CDR3 length: 15 amino acids. The germline CDR1 and CDR2 sequences are MNHNS and SASEGT. V shed 6 bases and J 2 bases; nucleotides not matched to a gene: 7. CDR3 in DNA: TGTGCCAGCAGGGCTAGCGGGGACCTTCAAGAGACCCAGTACTTC. Translating gives CASRASGDLQETQYF.